This TCR beta chain was obtained from a study of patients and donors after allogeneic stem cell transplantation. MiXCR, applied by TCRdb to the RT-PCR reads, yields one record per CDR3 protein. The repertoire holds 150,000 or so distinct CDR3 sequences, with 24% as singletons. This clonotype was seen more than once but under ten times. The TCR originated in a human donor who was either an allogeneic HSCT recipient or a stem cell or donor lymphocyte infusion donor (not recorded which). It is not recorded whose cells these are; they may come from a transplant donor. The sequenced sample was blood, either unsorted or a sorted T cell fraction (not recorded which).

CDR3 sequence reads: CASSQDHMNTEAFF. Here the CDR3 DNA reads TGCGCCAGCAGCCAAGACCACATGAACACTGAAGCTTTCTTT. The rearrangement links TRBV4-1 to TRBJ1-1; D not certain. Trimming removed 0 bases at V and 0 bases at J, with 5 bases between. The germline V gene has CDR1 MGHRA and CDR2 YSYEKL. The CDR3 totals 14 residues.